This T cell receptor (beta chain) was documented in a study of cytomegalovirus exposure and HLA in healthy donors. Whole-study context: About 85 million unique TCR sequences came from HLA-typed donors in an early release.

Whole-study findings and limits: Links to common viral pathogens appeared, in a later analysis, for several of the most significant clusters.

With 3 bases clipped from V and 3 bases from J, the junction kept 5 bases outside the gene matches. The CDR3 has 15 amino acids. Germline V gene sequence: CDR1 MGHRA, CDR2 YSYEKL. As for this clone: Its target is not known.

The PCR used 60 Vbeta and 13 Jbeta primers. TCRdb's copy holds only in-frame clones and misses some; the assay was immunoSEQ multiplex PCR. This table holds around 95,000 clones, around 74% found once. The J gene is TRBJ1-2, the V gene TRBV4-1; 9 bases match TRBD1. This clonotype originated in a man in his thirties or forties in good health and CMV-seropositive. What was sequenced was PBMCs. The CDR3 DNA is TGCGCCAGCAGCCACTCCAGGACAGGGGACTATGGCTACACCTTC. Translated, it gives CASSHSRTGDYGYTF.